A single sample is the source of the 29 T cell receptor beta chains below, sequenced in a study of blood T cell repertoires in COVID-19. The assay was immunoSEQ multiplex PCR, and TCRdb's table has in-frame clones only and misses some. The data hold around 480,000 clones, with roughly 90% observed a single time. The sequencing input was PBMCs or T cells enriched from blood (not recorded which). All receptors come from a young woman who had recovered from COVID-19.

For this clone: This specimen includes other DNA sequences encoding the same CDR3. The V gene is TRBV5-4, the J gene TRBJ1-6; D is ambiguous. Germline-derived CDR1 and CDR2 are SGHNT and YYREEE (reference sequence). Trimming took 0 bases from V and 0 from J, leaving 7 bases between them. This CDR3 spans 16 amino acids. The CDR3 coding sequence is TGTGCCAGCAGCTTGGCACCTAGCTCCTATAATTCACCCCTCCACTTT. Protein: CASSLAPSSYNSPLHF.

The chain combines TRBV9 with TRBJ2-7, with D perhaps TRBD1 (5 bases). This CDR3 is built from 14 residues. The V end was cut by 0 bases, the J end by 3 bases, with 10 bases between. Germline V gene data show CDR1 as SGDLS and CDR2 as YYNGEE. The CDR3 DNA follows: TGTGCCAGCAGCGTAGGCCAGGGTGACTACGAGCAGTACTTC. The encoded protein is CASSVGQGDYEQYF.

The chain employs TRBV9 and TRBJ1-2; the D gene is possibly TRBD1 (5 bases). V was trimmed by 2 bases and J by 3 bases, leaving 8 bases between them. Per the germline V gene, CDR1 is SGDLS and CDR2 is YYNGEE. The CDR3 is 13 residues long. CDR3 protein: CASSVTGDYGYTF. The CDR3 coding sequence is TGTGCCAGCAGCGTCACGGGGGACTATGGCTACACCTTC. The full variable domain, completed using reference TRBV9 and TRBJ1-2, is DSGVTQTPKHLITATGQRVTLRCSPRSGDLSVYWYQQSLDQGLQFLIQYYNGEERAKGNILERFSAQQFPDLHSELNLSSLELGDSALYFCASSVTGDYGYTFGSGTRLTVV.

This clone has only one observation. The chain combines TRBV10-3 with TRBJ1-2; TRBD1 agrees at 10 bases. Unmatched junction bases numbered 2, after V lost 3 bases and J lost 1 base. Looked up from germline, CDR1 is ENHRY and CDR2 is SYGVKD. This CDR3 comprises 15 residues. The CDR3 DNA is TGTGCCATCAGTGATGGGACAGGGGATAACTATGGCTACACCTTC. Amino acid sequence: CAISDGTGDNYGYTF.

This clone came up a few times. The genes are TRBV5-1 and TRBJ2-7; perhaps TRBD1 as D (6 bases). V was pared by 3 bases and J by 0 bases, with 13 bases between. From germline, CDR1 is SGHRS and CDR2 YFSETQ. The CDR3 loop spans 15 amino acids. CDR3 nucleotides: TGCGCCAGCAGCTCTCTCCGGGACAACTCCTACGAGCAGTACTTC. Translating it yields CASSSLRDNSYEQYF.

V gene TRBV11-2 combines with J gene TRBJ1-6, with D uncertain. The CDR3 loop spans 16 amino acids. Trimming left V 1 base short and J 7 bases short, with 14 bases between. CDR1 is SGHAT and CDR2 is FQNNGV in the germline V gene. The CDR3 region is CASSLGRVGGNSPLHF. The CDR3 DNA sequence: TGTGCCAGCAGCTTAGGTAGGGTTGGAGGGAATTCACCCCTCCACTTT.

CDR3 DNA sequence: TGTGCCAGCAGCCCCTACTCTAGCACAGATACGCAGTATTTT. Its protein product is CASSPYSSTDTQYF. V and J are TRBV28 and TRBJ2-3; D remains ambiguous. CDR3 size: 14 residues. Trimming removed 6 bases from V and 0 bases from J, with 10 bases in between. CDR1 is MDHEN and CDR2 is SYDVKM in the germline V gene.

J is TRBJ2-7 and V is TRBV19; no firm D call. This CDR3 is 13 amino acids long. The ends were cut back, 1 base at V and 2 bases at J, with 6 bases in the middle. Germline V CDR1 and CDR2: LNHDA, SQIVND (reference sequence). The CDR3 bases are TGTGCCAGTAGTATAGGTACAGCCTACGAGCAGTACTTC. This codes for CASSIGTAYEQYF.

J is TRBJ1-4 and V is TRBV30, with D maybe TRBD1 (5 bases). In germline, CDR1 is GTSNPN, CDR2 SVGIG (reference sequence). CDR3 length: 14 residues. V lost 3 bases and J 8 bases, leaving 16 bases between the germline ends. The CDR3, as DNA: TGTGCCTGGAGACACGGGACTTCGGTGGAAAAACTGTTTTTT. This codes for CAWRHGTSVEKLFF.

The chain employs TRBV6-4 and TRBJ2-1; D is perhaps TRBD2 (5 bases). Germline V gives CDR1 MRHNA, CDR2 SNTAGT. This CDR3 is 14 amino acids long. The ends were cut back, 0 bases at V and 10 bases at J, with 13 bases in the middle. This CDR3 reads CASSDSSITREQFF. Here the CDR3 DNA reads TGTGCCAGCAGTGACTCCTCGATAACTAGAGAGCAGTTCTTC.

V gene TRBV15 combines with J gene TRBJ1-3, with a tentative D call TRBD1 (5 bases). Per the germline V gene, CDR1 is LNHNV and CDR2 is YYDKDF (reference sequence). V lost 0 bases, J lost 0 bases, and 18 bases lay in between. This CDR3 is built from 19 residues. The CDR3 nucleotides read TGTGCCACCAGCAGAGATCCGGGCCCGTCAGGGCTCTCTGGAAACACCATATATTTT. Its protein product is CATSRDPGPSGLSGNTIYF.

The chain is built from TRBV5-5 and TRBJ1-1; 9 bases align to TRBD1. The length of the CDR3 is 15 residues. Germline CDR1 SGHKS, CDR2 YYEKEE (reference sequence). The trim removed 0 bases at V and 11 bases at J, leaving 11 bases unmatched. The CDR3 loop reads CASSLDRGRGVRAFF. The CDR3 DNA is TGTGCCAGCAGCTTGGACAGGGGGCGCGGGGTTAGGGCTTTCTTT.

The chain is built from TRBV7-2 and TRBJ1-2, with D unresolved. Trimming took 3 bases from V and 5 from J, leaving 28 bases between them. CDR3 length: 19 amino acids. Per germline, CDR1 SGHTA and CDR2 FQGNSA. CDR3 DNA: TGTGCCAGCAGCTTCCCGCCTTATCCTATCGGTCCCCTCGGGTATGGCTACACCTTC. This codes for CASSFPPYPIGPLGYGYTF.

The CDR3 region is CASSLSLPGNTGELFF. CDR3 bases: TGTGCCAGCAGCCTTAGCCTTCCCGGGAACACCGGGGAGCTGTTTTTT. This chain joins TRBV9 and TRBJ2-2, with D unclear. This CDR3 comprises 16 residues. Deletions cut 4 bases from V and 1 base from J, with 14 bases between. CDR1 and CDR2 from the germline V gene are SGDLS and YYNGEE.

The chain recombines TRBV5-1 with TRBJ2-7; D remains ambiguous. Trimming shortened V by 5 bases and J by 4 bases, and 7 bases separated the two germline ends. Germline loops: CDR1 SGHRS, CDR2 YFSETQ. The CDR3 has 11 amino acids. The CDR3 nucleotides read TGCGCCAGCAGGGCGGCATACGAGCAGTACTTC. This sequence encodes CASRAAYEQYF.

This clone was found a few times. This chain uses TRBV5-4 with TRBJ2-3, with 10 positions matching TRBD1. Looked up from germline, CDR1 is SGHNT and CDR2 is YYREEE (reference sequence). The ends lost 4 bases at V and 4 bases at J; junction bases unmatched: 6. The CDR3 loop spans 15 amino acids. The CDR3 nucleotides are TGTGCCAGCAGCGCCGGGACAGGGGTTGCAGATACGCAGTATTTT. Its translation is CASSAGTGVADTQYF.

This chain joins TRBV7-9 and TRBJ1-1; 11 bases are a match to TRBD1. The germline gives CDR1 SEHNR, CDR2 FQNEAQ (reference sequence). The CDR3 is 17 residues long. V shed 4 bases, J shed 5 bases, and the junction held 12 bases outside the gene matches. CDR3 in amino acids: CASSSRDRGIGETEAFF. The CDR3 bases are TGTGCCAGCAGCTCCCGGGACAGGGGGATCGGCGAGACTGAAGCTTTCTTT.

The rearrangement joins TRBV11-2 to TRBJ2-1; TRBD2 is a possible D gene (6 bases). Germline CDR1 and CDR2: SGHAT and FQNNGV. The V end lost 5 bases, the J end lost 8 bases, and 10 bases lay between the germline ends. The CDR3 runs 12 residues. CDR3 DNA sequence: TGTGCCAGCAGCCTAGCGTTCGATGAGCAGTTCTTC. Amino acid sequence: CASSLAFDEQFF.

V gene TRBV27 combines with J gene TRBJ2-5, with 11 bases aligning to TRBD2. CDR1 is MNHEY and CDR2 is SMNVEV in the germline V gene (reference sequence). This CDR3 comprises 16 residues. The J segment lost 5 bases and the V segment lost 6 bases, leaving 11 bases of the junction unmatched. CDR3 in DNA: TGTGCCAGCAGGACCGGGACTAGCGGTCTCCGGGAGACCCAGTACTTC. Translating it yields CASRTGTSGLRETQYF.

The V gene is TRBV5-1, the J gene TRBJ1-2; 8 bases are shared with TRBD1. Germline CDR1 and CDR2: SGHRS and YFSETQ. V dropped 4 bases and J dropped 8; count of bases not matched to a gene: 7. The CDR3 has 13 residues. CDR3 residues: CASSPGTGRGYTF. CDR3 nucleotide sequence: TGCGCCAGCAGCCCAGGGACAGGTAGAGGCTACACCTTC.

The chain joins TRBV7-9 to TRBJ2-3; D unresolved. In germline, CDR1 is SEHNR, CDR2 FQNEAQ (reference sequence). This CDR3 has 13 amino acids. V was cut by 3 bases and J by 2 bases, with 6 bases left in between. CDR3 amino acids: CASSLAPTDTQYF. For the CDR3, the DNA is TGTGCCAGCAGCTTGGCCCCCACAGATACGCAGTATTTT.

This clone was observed a few times. The V and J genes are TRBV6-6 and TRBJ1-6; 7 positions agree with TRBD1. There are 15 residues in the CDR3. Germline CDR1 MNHNY, CDR2 SVGAGI (reference sequence). The J segment lost 10 bases and the V segment lost 0 bases, leaving 6 bases of the junction unmatched. CDR3 in amino acids: CASSYSGGEKSPLHF. CDR3 in DNA: TGTGCCAGCAGTTACTCAGGGGGCGAAAAGTCACCCCTCCACTTT.

Comments on this clone: The same CDR3 also results from other DNA sequences found in this sample. The CDR3 loop reads CASSLGSGQPQHF. In DNA, the CDR3 is TGTGCCAGCAGTTTAGGGTCCGGGCAGCCCCAGCATTTT. This sequence joins TRBV12-3 or TRBV12-4 and TRBJ1-5; D is ambiguous. Trimming removed 1 base from V and 7 bases from J, with 8 bases in between. The CDR3 is made up of 13 amino acids.

The rearrangement links TRBV12-3 or TRBV12-4 to TRBJ2-2; D gene unclear. Trimming stripped 6 bases from V and 3 bases from J, with 8 bases between. The CDR3 consists of 13 residues. The CDR3 loop reads CASRPTHTGELFF. CDR3 nucleotides: TGTGCCAGCAGGCCTACTCACACCGGGGAGCTGTTTTTT.

The genes are TRBV6-1 and TRBJ1-2; D unresolved. V gave up 3 bases and J gave up 8 bases, with 16 bases separating them. The germline V gene encodes CDR1 MNHNS and CDR2 SASEGT. The CDR3 extends over 14 amino acids. The CDR3 coding sequence is TGTGCCAGCAGTGAGTGGGCTGTACGTTTAGGCTACACCTTC. Protein product: CASSEWAVRLGYTF.

About this clone itself: Other DNA sequences in this sample translate to the same CDR3. The V and J genes are TRBV5-1 and TRBJ1-4, with 9 nucleotides matching TRBD1. J lost 8 bases, V lost 0 bases, and 2 bases had no gene match. This CDR3 spans 14 amino acids. Germline CDR1 is SGHRS and CDR2 is YFSETQ. CDR3 DNA: TGCGCCAGCAGCTTGGGACAGGGGGAGGAAAAACTGTTTTTT. This sequence encodes CASSLGQGEEKLFF.

The chain recombines TRBV10-1 with TRBJ1-5; 7 bases align to TRBD1. The CDR3 has 12 amino acids. The V and J ends lost 6 bases and 7 bases, in that order; junction bases with no gene match: 3. Germline V lookup: CDR1 WNHNN, CDR2 SYGVQD (reference sequence). CDR3 sequence: CASRQGKQPQHF. CDR3 sequence (DNA): TGCGCCAGCAGACAGGGGAAACAGCCCCAGCATTTT.

The chain recombines TRBV2 with TRBJ1-2; perhaps TRBD1 as D (6 bases). The V gene's germline CDR1 is SNHLY and CDR2 FYNNEI. The V and J ends lost 4 bases and 2 bases respectively, with 11 bases between them. CDR3 length: 14 residues. The chain's CDR3 is CASSGRGRNYGYTF. CDR3 bases: TGTGCCAGCAGTGGCAGGGGCCGGAACTATGGCTACACCTTC.

This clone showed up just once. This sequence joins TRBV15 and TRBJ2-5; D not resolved. Trimming cost V 3 bases and J 0 bases, with 11 bases left between them. The CDR3 extends over 15 amino acids. CDR1 is LNHNV, CDR2 YYDKDF, per germline (reference sequence). The CDR3 sequence: CATSRGQAYQETQYF. DNA for the CDR3: TGTGCCACCAGCAGGGGCCAGGCGTACCAAGAGACCCAGTACTTC. Full variable domain (outside the CDR3, taken from reference TRBV15 and TRBJ2-5): DAMVIQNPRYQVTQFGKPVTLSCSQTLNHNVMYWYQQKSSQAPKLLFHYYDKDFNNEADTPDNFQSRRPNTSFCFLDIRSPGLGDTAMYLCATSRGQAYQETQYFGPGTRLLVL.